The source of this T cell receptor beta chain is a study of T cell responses to AZD1222 COVID-19 vaccine (dated by TCRdb to about 2021). Study-wide context: A total of 233 trial participants underwent TCR sequencing, of whom more than 200 had received two doses of AZD1222 and about 26 had received two doses of the MenACWY control vaccine. Enrollment into the trials was organized by age into subgroups of 18-55, 56-69 and 70-plus years, and those subgroups contained approximately 150, 30 and 60 TCR-sequenced participants, respectively. Results the study describes overall, beyond this receptor: The whole spike protein was spanned by vaccine-associated CD4 TCRs, and dominant responses were seen in regions 160-218 and 743-854. Conclusions about previously exposed vaccinees are limited because only six or seven AZD1222 recipients were SARS-CoV-2 seropositive at baseline. Epitopes outside the regions mutated in the B.1.351 and B.1.1.7 variants were reportedly recognized by nearly half of the unique spike-specific TCRs. The 56-69-year group was small, and its depth increase did not reach significance, likely because of low power. No day 14 peak-response samples were available, so repertoires were characterized only after the peak T cell response. Participants were mostly white British, with more females than males. The authors suggested clonal diversity may have been underestimated. Spike-specific TCR breadth and depth rose significantly after two AZD1222 doses compared with day 0 and with MenACWY recipients.

Taken with the paper, the label for time point translates to: about 28 days (+/-7) after the second vaccine dose. AZD1222 recipients given second doses at about 4 weeks or at about 12 weeks were pooled, since spike-specific TCR depth and breadth were not found to differ between the two schedules. Vaccinee samples came from UK trials COV001 and COV002, including a single-blind randomized controlled phase 2/3 trial of AZD1222 (ChAdOx1 nCoV-19) in healthy adults. For TCRbeta chain sequencing, PBMC samples were collected from trial participants at day 0 and at day 28 after the second dose. In the case of this clone: Its antigen specificity is not known. Within one base of it there is no much larger clone, and no base qualities were kept.

The CDR3 starts with the cysteine, ends with the phenylalanine, and has 13 residues. Only the CDR3 part of the read is kept: 39 bases, read in frame from the first base. The junction carries 9 bases between V and J, which are trimmed by 9 bases and 0 bases respectively. CDR1 is given as LNHDA and CDR2 as SQIVND, both from the germline V gene (reference sequence). The CDR3 regions of human TCRbeta chains were subjected to immunosequencing. The paper's processing steps were these. TCRs in the repertoires were matched against a reference library of SARS-CoV-2-specific TCRs that had been generated with the MIRA antigen-specificity platform. Breadth meant the fraction of unique TCRs that were SARS-CoV-2-associated, whereas depth meant the fraction of total T cells that were SARS-CoV-2-associated. Using the MIRA data, each spike-specific TCR was assigned both to the spike region to which the TCR was reactive and to a CD4 or CD8 class. Log10-transformed breadth and depth values were compared by one-way ANOVA with Sidak's multiple comparisons tests. TCRdb holds this immuneACCESS table with in-frame rearrangements only. Some clones are missing; in checked studies, unresolved V genes explain under half, and the rest has no known cause. The DNA was the basis for D and trimming; V, J and clone size are from that table. The sample profile shows 40,000 to 50,000 clones; around 88% of them were found once. The ten largest clones take up around 25% of the sample.

The sequence joins TRBV19 to TRBJ1-3; the D segment cannot be called with confidence. This clonotype was sampled from an adult who received the AZD1222 COVID-19 vaccine. The sequenced sample was peripheral blood, obtained 28 days after the second AZD1222 dose. The CDR3 sequence is CASRLFSGNTIYF. The sequence in DNA is TGTGCCAGCCGGCTATTCTCTGGAAACACCATATATTTT. This CDR3, with the reference TRBV19 and TRBJ1-3 proteins standing in past its ends, gives the full variable domain DGGITQSPKYLFRKEGQNVTLSCEQNLNHDAMYWYRQDPGQGLRLIYYSQIVNDFQKGDIAEGYSVSREKKESFPLTVTSAQKNPTAFYLCASRLFSGNTIYFGEGSWLTVV.